This T cell receptor beta chain was sequenced in a study of T cell repertoires in cytomegalovirus infection. Concerning this clonotype: The antigen is undetermined.

The CDR3 loop spans 16 amino acids. Germline V gene lookup returns CDR1 SGHAT and CDR2 FQDESV (reference sequence). J was trimmed by 5 bases and V by 1 base; bases with no gene match: 10. TCRdb redid the calling of the reads with MiXCR, one entry per CDR3 protein. The sample records about 220,000 distinct CDR3 sequences, roughly two fifths being singletons. The receptor was derived from a human donor in good health (CMV status not recorded). Some clones in this sample may be carry-over from other donors' samples. The material was CD8+ T cells from cultured PBMCs, obtained from culture after CMV antigen stimulation. The chain joins TRBV11-1 to TRBJ1-2; 7 bases match TRBD1. CDR3 protein: CASSLGVAGTEYGYTF. CDR3 DNA sequence: TGTGCCAGCAGCTTAGGGGTCGCGGGGACAGAGTATGGCTACACCTTC.